This TCR beta chain was recorded in a study of T cell changes during pregnancy in multiple sclerosis. Profiled with immunoSEQ multiplex PCR; TCRdb holds only in-frame clones, not every one. The sample consists of about 73,000 clones, roughly 90% of them appearing once. The junction had 7 bases not matched to a gene; V was cut back by 5 bases and J by 4 bases. This CDR3 contains 15 residues. The germline CDR1 and CDR2 sequences are GTSNPN and SVGIG (reference sequence). The chain employs TRBV30 and TRBJ2-1; 11 bases are a match to TRBD2. This TCR was recovered from a female donor in good health, enrolled as a control in a pregnancy study. The sequenced sample was peripheral blood, obtained after pregnancy. The CDR3 DNA reads TGTGCCTGGGCTTTAACTAGCGGGGGATACAATGAGCAGTTCTTC. Its protein product is CAWALTSGGYNEQFF.